This is a list of T cell receptor beta chains from one sample in a study of identical twins. TCRdb reprocessed the 5' RACE reads via MiXCR and lists one record per CDR3 protein. Among around 1.7 million distinct CDR3 sequences listed, roughly a third were seen once. The sequenced material came from cord blood. The receptor set was obtained from a newborn girl in good health. CDR3s include the opening cysteine and the closing phenylalanine or tryptophan. The D gene is left open where the match is weak.

J gene | D gene | V gene | CDR3 DNA | CDR3 protein
TRBJ2-7 | TRBD1 | TRBV5-1 | TGCGCCAGCAGCCCGAGACAGGGTAGGAGAAATGAGCAGTACTTC | CASSPRQGRRNEQYF
TRBJ2-1 | TRBD1 | TRBV24-1 | TGTGCCACCAGTGATCCCTCGGGACAGGGGGCAAGCTCCTACAATGAGCAGTTCTTC | CATSDPSGQGASSYNEQFF
TRBJ2-1 | - | TRBV19 | TGTGCCAGTAGTATCGGCCAGGAGCAGTTCTTC | CASSIGQEQFF
TRBJ1-4 | - | TRBV6-6 | TGTGCCAGCAGTCCCCAAAACCCGGGGGGGAATGAAAAACTGTTTTTT | CASSPQNPGGNEKLFF
TRBJ1-2 | - | TRBV10-3 | TGTGCCATCAGTGAAGGGCAGGGAAGCGGCTACACCTTC | CAISEGQGSGYTF
TRBJ2-3 | - | TRBV12-3/TRBV12-4 | TGTGCCAGCAGGAGGATAGGTACAGATACGCAGTATTTT | CASRRIGTDTQYF
TRBJ2-1 | - | TRBV12-3/TRBV12-4 | TGTGCCAGCAGTTATCGGGACTCCGGGTGGTATGAGCAGTTCTTC | CASSYRDSGWYEQFF
TRBJ1-5 | - | TRBV20-1 | TGCAGTGCTAGAGGCGACAGGTCGGGGAATCAGCCCCAGCATTTT | CSARGDRSGNQPQHF
TRBJ2-7 | TRBD2 | TRBV7-2 | TGTGCCAGCAGCCTTACTAGCGGGATTCAGGGCGAGCAGTACTTC | CASSLTSGIQGEQYF
TRBJ2-5 | - | TRBV18 | TGTGCCAGCGTGGGTCAACAAGAGACCCAGTACTTC | CASVGQQETQYF